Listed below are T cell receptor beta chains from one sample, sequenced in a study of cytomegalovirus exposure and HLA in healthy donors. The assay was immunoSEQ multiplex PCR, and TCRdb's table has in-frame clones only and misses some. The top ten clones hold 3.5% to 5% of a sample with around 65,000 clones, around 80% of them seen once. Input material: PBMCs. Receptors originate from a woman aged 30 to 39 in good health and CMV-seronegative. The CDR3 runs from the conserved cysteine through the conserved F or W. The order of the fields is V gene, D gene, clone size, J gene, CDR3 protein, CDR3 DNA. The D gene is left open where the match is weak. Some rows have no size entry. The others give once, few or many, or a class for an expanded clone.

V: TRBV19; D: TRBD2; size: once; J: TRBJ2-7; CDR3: CASTHTGTKNEQYF; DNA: TGTGCCAGTACCCACACCGGGACTAAGAACGAGCAGTACTTC
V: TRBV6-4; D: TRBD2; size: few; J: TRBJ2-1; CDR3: CASSLAGGGGEQFF; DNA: TGTGCCAGCTCTCTAGCGGGGGGGGGCGGTGAGCAGTTCTTC
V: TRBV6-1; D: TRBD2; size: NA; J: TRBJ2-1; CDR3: CASRRLAGSYNEQFF; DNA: TGTGCCAGCAGGAGACTAGCGGGAAGCTACAATGAGCAGTTCTTC
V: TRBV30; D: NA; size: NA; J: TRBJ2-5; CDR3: CAWSVLRGQETQYF; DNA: TGTGCCTGGAGTGTACTAAGGGGACAAGAGACCCAGTACTTC
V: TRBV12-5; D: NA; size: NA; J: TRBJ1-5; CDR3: CASGLVSLEGRVGHQPQHF; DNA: TGTGCTAGTGGTTTGGTCAGTCTGGAAGGGAGGGTCGGGCATCAGCCCCAGCATTTT
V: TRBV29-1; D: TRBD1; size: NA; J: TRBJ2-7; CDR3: CSVRDRETYEQYF; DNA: TGCAGCGTCCGGGACAGGGAGACCTACGAGCAGTACTTC
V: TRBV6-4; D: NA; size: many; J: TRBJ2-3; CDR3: CASSAGSTDTQYF; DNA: TGTGCCAGCAGTGCCGGGAGCACAGATACGCAGTATTTT
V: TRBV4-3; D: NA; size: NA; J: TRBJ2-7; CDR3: CASSQAVNYEQYF; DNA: TGCGCCAGCAGCCAGGCCGTAAACTACGAGCAGTACTTC
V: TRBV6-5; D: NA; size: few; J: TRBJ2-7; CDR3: CASSPGGGGYEQYF; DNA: TGTGCCAGCAGTCCCGGAGGGGGCGGCTACGAGCAGTACTTC
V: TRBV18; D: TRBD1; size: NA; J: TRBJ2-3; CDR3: CASSTGGTDTQYF; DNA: TGTGCCTCCTCGACAGGGGGCACAGATACGCAGTATTTT
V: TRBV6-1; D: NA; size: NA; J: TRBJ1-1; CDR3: CASSTTVMNTEAFF; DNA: TGTGCCAGCAGTACGACAGTAATGAACACTGAAGCTTTCTTT
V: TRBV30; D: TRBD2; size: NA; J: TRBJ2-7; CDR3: CAWSLRLAGKEQYF; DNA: TGTGCCTGGAGTTTACGGCTAGCGGGAAAGGAGCAGTACTTC
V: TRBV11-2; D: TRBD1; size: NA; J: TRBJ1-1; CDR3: CASSYTRQGAPRAFF; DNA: TGTGCCAGCAGCTACACCAGACAGGGGGCCCCAAGGGCTTTCTTT
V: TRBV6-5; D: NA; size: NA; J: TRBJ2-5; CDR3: CASSYSSETQYF; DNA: TGTGCCAGCAGTTACTCCTCGGAGACCCAGTACTTC
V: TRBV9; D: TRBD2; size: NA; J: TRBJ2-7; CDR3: CASSVGGRDEQYF; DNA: TGTGCCAGCAGCGTAGGGGGGAGGGACGAGCAGTACTTC
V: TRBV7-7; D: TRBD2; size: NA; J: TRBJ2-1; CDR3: CASSSGTSGLYNEQFF; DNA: TGTGCTAGCAGTTCAGGGACTAGCGGGCTATACAATGAGCAGTTCTTC
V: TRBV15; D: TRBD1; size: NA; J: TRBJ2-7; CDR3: CATSRDRGLNEQYF; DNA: TGTGCCACCAGCAGAGACAGGGGGCTCAACGAGCAGTACTTC
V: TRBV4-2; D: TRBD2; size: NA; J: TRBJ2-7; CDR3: CASSQDLGGGPYEQYF; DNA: TGTGCCAGCAGCCAAGATCTAGGCGGGGGACCTTACGAGCAGTACTTC
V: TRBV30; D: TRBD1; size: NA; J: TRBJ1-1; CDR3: CAWSVGEGGQAFF; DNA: TGTGCCTGGAGTGTGGGTGAAGGGGGCCAAGCTTTCTTT
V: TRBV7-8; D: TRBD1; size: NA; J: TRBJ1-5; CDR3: CASSPRTGDQPQHF; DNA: TGTGCCAGCAGCCCTCGGACAGGGGATCAGCCCCAGCATTTT
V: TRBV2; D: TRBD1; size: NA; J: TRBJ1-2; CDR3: CASRERTGGENGYTF; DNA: TGTGCCAGCAGGGAACGGACAGGGGGCGAAAATGGCTACACCTTC
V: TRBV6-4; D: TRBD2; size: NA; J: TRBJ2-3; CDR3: CASSEPAGGIDTQYF; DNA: TGTGCCAGCAGTGAGCCAGCGGGAGGGATAGATACGCAGTATTTT
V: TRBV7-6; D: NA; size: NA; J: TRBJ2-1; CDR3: CASSPRTVYNEQFF; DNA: TGTGCCAGCAGCCCCAGGACAGTCTACAATGAGCAGTTCTTC
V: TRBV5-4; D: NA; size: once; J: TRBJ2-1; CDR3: CASSPFISYNEQFF; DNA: TGTGCCAGCAGCCCCTTTATCTCCTACAATGAGCAGTTCTTC
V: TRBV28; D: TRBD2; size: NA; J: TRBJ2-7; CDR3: CASSPRLAKLNEQYF; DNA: TGTGCCAGCAGTCCACGACTAGCCAAACTGAACGAGCAGTACTTC
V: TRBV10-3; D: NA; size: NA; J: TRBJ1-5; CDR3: CAISMGDQPQHF; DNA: TGTGCCATCTCCATGGGCGATCAGCCCCAGCATTTT
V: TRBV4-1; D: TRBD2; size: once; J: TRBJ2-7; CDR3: CASSQGAGGSYEQYF; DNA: TGCGCCAGCAGCCAAGGGGCGGGGGGTTCCTACGAGCAGTACTTC
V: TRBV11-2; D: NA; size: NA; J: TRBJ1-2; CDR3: CASSFIGGQGGANYGYTF; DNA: TGTGCCAGCAGCTTTATCGGGGGGCAAGGAGGGGCTAACTATGGCTACACCTTC
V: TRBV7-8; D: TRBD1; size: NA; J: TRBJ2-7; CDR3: CASSVGQGAYEQYF; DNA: TGTGCCAGCAGCGTAGGACAGGGGGCCTACGAGCAGTACTTC
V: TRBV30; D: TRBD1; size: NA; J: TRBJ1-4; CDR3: CAWSDWTGLILTNEKLFF; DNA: TGTGCCTGGAGTGACTGGACAGGGCTTATCTTAACTAATGAAAAACTGTTTTTT
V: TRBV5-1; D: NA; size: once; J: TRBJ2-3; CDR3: CASRGGGASTDTQYF; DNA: TGCGCCAGCAGAGGTGGCGGAGCTAGCACAGATACGCAGTATTTT
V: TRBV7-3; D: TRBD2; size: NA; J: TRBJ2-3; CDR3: CASSQAGGTDTQYF; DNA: TGTGCCAGCAGCCAAGCGGGGGGGACAGATACGCAGTATTTT
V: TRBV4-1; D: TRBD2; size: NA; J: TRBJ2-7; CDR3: CASSPGLAGWGEQYF; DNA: TGCGCCAGCAGCCCAGGACTAGCGGGATGGGGCGAGCAGTACTTC
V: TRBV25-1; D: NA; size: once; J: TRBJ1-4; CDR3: CASSEGGNGGLFF; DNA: TGTGCCAGCAGTGAGGGCGGGAATGGGGGACTGTTTTTT
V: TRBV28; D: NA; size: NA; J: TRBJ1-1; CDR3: CASRQPTGGNTEAFF; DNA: TGTGCCAGCAGACAACCGACAGGCGGGAACACTGAAGCTTTCTTT
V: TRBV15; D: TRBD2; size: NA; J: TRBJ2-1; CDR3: CATSRIAGVDEQFF; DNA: TGTGCCACCAGCAGAATAGCGGGAGTGGATGAGCAGTTCTTC
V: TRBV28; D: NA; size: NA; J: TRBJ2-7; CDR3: CASSLDMSRQYSYEQYF; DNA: TGTGCCAGCAGTTTAGATATGAGCCGCCAATACTCCTACGAGCAGTACTTC
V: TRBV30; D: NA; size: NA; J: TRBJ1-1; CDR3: CAWTMTANTEAFF; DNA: TGTGCCTGGACGATGACTGCGAACACTGAAGCTTTCTTT
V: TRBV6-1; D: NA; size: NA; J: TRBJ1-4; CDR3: CASSEAGGRGDEKLFF; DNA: TGTGCCAGCAGTGAAGCGGGAGGAAGGGGAGACGAAAAACTGTTTTTT
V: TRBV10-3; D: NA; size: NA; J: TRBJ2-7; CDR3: CAIKDPQPTYEQYF; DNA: TGTGCCATCAAAGACCCACAGCCTACCTACGAGCAGTACTTC
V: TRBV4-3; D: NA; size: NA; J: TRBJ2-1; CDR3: CASSQAWGGSYNEQFF; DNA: TGCGCCAGCAGCCAAGCATGGGGAGGCTCCTACAATGAGCAGTTCTTC
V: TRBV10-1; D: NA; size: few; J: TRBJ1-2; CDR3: CASSEEWRADYGYTF; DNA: TGCGCCAGCAGTGAAGAATGGAGAGCCGACTATGGCTACACCTTC
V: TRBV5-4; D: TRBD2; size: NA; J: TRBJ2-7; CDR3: CASSRWREGYEQYF; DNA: TGTGCCAGCAGCCGGTGGCGGGAGGGATACGAGCAGTACTTC
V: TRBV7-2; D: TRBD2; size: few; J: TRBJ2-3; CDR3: CASSPGAGGGTDTQYF; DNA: TGTGCCAGCAGCCCCGGGGCGGGGGGCGGGACAGATACGCAGTATTTT
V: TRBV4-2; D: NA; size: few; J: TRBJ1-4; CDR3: CASSQETRPYYEKLFF; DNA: TGTGCCAGCAGCCAAGAAACTAGGCCATACTATGAAAAACTGTTTTTT
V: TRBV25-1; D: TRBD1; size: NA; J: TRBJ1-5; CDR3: CASSEGQMGQPQHF; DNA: TGTGCCAGCAGTGAGGGACAGATGGGTCAGCCCCAGCATTTT
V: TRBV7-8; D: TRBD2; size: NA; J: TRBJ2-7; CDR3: CASSSRTSGVYEQYF; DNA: TGTGCCAGCAGCTCAAGGACTAGCGGGGTCTACGAGCAGTACTTC
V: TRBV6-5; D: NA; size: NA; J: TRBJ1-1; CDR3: CASSYGGMAEAFF; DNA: TGTGCCAGCAGTTATGGGGGGATGGCTGAAGCTTTCTTT
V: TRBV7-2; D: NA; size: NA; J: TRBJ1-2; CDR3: CASSQDSVYGYTF; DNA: TGTGCCAGCAGCCAGGACAGCGTCTATGGCTACACCTTC